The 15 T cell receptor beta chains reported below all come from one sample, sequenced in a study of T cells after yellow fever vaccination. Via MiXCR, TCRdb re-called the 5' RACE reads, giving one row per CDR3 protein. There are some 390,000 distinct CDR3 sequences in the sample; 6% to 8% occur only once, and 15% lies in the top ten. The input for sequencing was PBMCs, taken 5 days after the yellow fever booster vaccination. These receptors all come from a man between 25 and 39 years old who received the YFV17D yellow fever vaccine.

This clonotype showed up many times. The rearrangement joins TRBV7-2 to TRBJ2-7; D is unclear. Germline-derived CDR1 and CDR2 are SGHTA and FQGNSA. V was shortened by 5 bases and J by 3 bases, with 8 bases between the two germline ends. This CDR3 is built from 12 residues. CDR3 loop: CASSGDFYEQYF. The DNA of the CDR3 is TGTGCCAGCAGCGGCGACTTCTACGAGCAGTACTTC. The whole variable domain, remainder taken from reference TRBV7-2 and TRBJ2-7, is GAGVSQSPSNKVTEKGKDVELRCDPISGHTALYWYRQSLGQGLEFLIYFQGNSAPDKSGLPSDRFSAERTGGSVSTLTIQRTQQEDSAVYLCASSGDFYEQYFGPGTRLTVT.

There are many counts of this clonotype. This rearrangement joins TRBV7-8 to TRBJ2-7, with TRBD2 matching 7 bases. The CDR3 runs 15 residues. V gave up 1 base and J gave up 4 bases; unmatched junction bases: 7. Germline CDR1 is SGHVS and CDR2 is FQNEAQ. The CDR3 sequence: CASSLDAGDYYEQYF. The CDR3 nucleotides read TGTGCCAGCAGCTTAGACGCGGGAGATTATTACGAGCAGTACTTC.

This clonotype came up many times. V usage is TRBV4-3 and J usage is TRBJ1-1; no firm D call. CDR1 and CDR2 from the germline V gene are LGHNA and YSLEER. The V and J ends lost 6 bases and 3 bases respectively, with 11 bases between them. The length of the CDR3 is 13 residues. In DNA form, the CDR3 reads TGCGCCAGCAGTACATACACGGACACTGAAGCTTTCTTT. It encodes CASSTYTDTEAFF.

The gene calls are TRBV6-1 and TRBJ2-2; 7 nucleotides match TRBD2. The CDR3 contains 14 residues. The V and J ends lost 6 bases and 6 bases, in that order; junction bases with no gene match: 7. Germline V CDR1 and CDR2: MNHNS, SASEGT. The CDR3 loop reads CASSPSGGSGELFF. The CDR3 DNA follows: TGTGCCAGCAGCCCTTCGGGGGGTTCCGGGGAGCTGTTTTTT.

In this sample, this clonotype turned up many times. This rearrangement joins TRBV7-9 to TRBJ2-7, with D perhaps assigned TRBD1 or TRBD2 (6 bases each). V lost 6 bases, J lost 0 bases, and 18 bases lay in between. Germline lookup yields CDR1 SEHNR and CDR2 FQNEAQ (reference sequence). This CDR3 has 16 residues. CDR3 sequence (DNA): TGTGCCAGCAGACCGGAGGGGGGATCTCTCTCCTACGAGCAGTACTTC. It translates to CASRPEGGSLSYEQYF.

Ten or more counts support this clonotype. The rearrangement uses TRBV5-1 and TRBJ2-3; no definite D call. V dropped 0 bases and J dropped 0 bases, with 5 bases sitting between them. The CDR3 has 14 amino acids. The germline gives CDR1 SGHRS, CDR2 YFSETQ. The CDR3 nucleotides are TGCGCCAGCAGCTTGGTGGGGAGCACAGATACGCAGTATTTT. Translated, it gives CASSLVGSTDTQYF.

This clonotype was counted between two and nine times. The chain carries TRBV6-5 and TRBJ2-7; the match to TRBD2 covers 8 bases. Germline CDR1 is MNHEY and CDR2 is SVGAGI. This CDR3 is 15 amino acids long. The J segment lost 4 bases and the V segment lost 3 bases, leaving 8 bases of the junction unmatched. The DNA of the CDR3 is TGTGCCAGCAGTTATGGGGGTAGCGGGAAGTACGAGCAGTACTTC. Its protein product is CASSYGGSGKYEQYF.

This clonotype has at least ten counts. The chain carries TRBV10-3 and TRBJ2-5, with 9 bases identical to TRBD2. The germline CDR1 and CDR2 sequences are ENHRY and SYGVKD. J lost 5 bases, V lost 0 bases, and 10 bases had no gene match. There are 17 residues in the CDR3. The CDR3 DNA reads TGTGCCATCAGTGAGTCCGCGGCTAGCGGGGTGGTGGAGACCCAGTACTTC. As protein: CAISESAASGVVETQYF.

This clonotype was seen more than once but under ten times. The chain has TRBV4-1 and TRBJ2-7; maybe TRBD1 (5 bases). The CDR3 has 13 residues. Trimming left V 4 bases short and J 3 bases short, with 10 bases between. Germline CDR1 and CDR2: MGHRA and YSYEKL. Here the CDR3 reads CASSLRENYEQYF. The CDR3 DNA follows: TGCGCCAGCAGCCTCAGGGAAAACTACGAGCAGTACTTC.

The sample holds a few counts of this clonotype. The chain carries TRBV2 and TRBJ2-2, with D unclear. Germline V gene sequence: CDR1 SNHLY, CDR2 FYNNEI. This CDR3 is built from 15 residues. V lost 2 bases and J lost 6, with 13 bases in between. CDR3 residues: CASSERFRAAGELFF. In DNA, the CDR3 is TGTGCCAGCAGTGAAAGGTTTAGGGCCGCCGGGGAGCTGTTTTTT.

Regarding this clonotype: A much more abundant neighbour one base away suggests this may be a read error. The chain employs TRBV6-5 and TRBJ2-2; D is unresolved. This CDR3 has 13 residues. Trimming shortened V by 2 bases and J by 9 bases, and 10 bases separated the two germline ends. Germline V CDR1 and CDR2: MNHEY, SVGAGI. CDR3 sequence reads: CASSYGVTWELFF. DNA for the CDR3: TGTGCCAGCAGTTACGGTGTGACCTGGGAGCTGTTTTTT.

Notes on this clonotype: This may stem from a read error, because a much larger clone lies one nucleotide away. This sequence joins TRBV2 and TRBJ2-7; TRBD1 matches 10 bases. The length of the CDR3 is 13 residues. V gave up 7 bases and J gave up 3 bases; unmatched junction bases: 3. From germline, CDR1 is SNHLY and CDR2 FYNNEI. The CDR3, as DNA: TGTGCCAGCAACGGGGACAGGGGCTACGAGCAGTACTTC. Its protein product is CASNGDRGYEQYF.

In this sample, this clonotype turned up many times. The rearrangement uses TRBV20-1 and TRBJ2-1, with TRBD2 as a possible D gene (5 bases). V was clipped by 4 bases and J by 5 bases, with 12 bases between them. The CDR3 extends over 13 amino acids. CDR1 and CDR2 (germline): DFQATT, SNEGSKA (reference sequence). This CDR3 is CSAMTDGNNEQFF. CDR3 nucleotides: TGCAGTGCTATGACCGACGGGAACAATGAGCAGTTCTTC.

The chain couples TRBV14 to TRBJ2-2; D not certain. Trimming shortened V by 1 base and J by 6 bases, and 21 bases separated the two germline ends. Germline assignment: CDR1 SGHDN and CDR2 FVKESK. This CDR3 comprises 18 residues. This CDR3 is CASSQVRRNYWVAGELFF. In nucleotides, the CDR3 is TGTGCCAGCAGCCAAGTGAGAAGAAACTATTGGGTGGCCGGGGAGCTGTTTTTT. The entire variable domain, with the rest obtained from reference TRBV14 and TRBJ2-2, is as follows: EAGVTQFPSHSVIEKGQTVTLRCDPISGHDNLYWYRRVMGKEIKFLLHFVKESKQDESGMPNNRFLAERTGGTYSTLKVQPAELEDSGVYFCASSQVRRNYWVAGELFFGEGSRLTVL.

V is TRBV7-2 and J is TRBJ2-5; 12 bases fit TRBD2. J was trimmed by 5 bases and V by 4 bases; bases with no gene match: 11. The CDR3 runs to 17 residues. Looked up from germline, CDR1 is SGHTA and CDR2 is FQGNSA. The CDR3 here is CASSYDPTSGRRETQYF. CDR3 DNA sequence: TGTGCCAGCAGCTACGACCCTACTAGCGGGAGGAGGGAGACCCAGTACTTC.